The clone carrying this T cell receptor beta chain was counted between two and nine times. Per the original methods: Estimated nucleated cell counts came from reference gene primer amplification. Measured with immunoSEQ multiplex PCR; TCRdb has only the in-frame clones, and not every one. V, J and clone size derive from that table, while D and trimming were established from the DNA sequence. The sample lists 110,000 or so clones, 85% occurring once. Trimming took 5 bases from V and 3 from J, leaving 10 bases between them. Germline CDR1 SEHNR, CDR2 FQNEAQ (reference sequence). The CDR3 covers 14 residues. These data originate in a study of blood T cell repertoires in COVID-19.

The sample taken for sequencing was peripheral blood. This receptor was taken from a human donor in a cohort sampled during active COVID-19. The rearrangement joins TRBV7-9 to TRBJ1-4; TRBD1 is a possible D gene (5 bases). In DNA form, the CDR3 reads TGTGCCAGCAGCGGGGGACTCCCTAATGAAAAACTGTTTTTT. This encodes CASSGGLPNEKLFF.